This T cell receptor (beta chain) was sequenced during a study of control samples from healthy donors and cancer patients. The CDR3 has 14 amino acids. Between the trimmed V and J ends, which lost 4 bases and 2 bases, there was a span of 9 bases. The germline V gene encodes CDR1 LGHDT and CDR2 YNNKEL (reference sequence). Assay: immunoSEQ multiplex PCR; the TCRdb copy retains only in-frame clones and omits some. Of about 100,000 clones listed, about 91% are singletons. V usage is TRBV3-1 (or the pseudogene TRBV3-2) and J usage is TRBJ1-3; no definite D call. Sequenced material: blood. The origin of this receptor is a woman between 18 and 29 years old in good health. CDR3 sequence: CASSPVLPGNTIYF. Here the CDR3 DNA reads TGTGCCAGCAGCCCAGTCCTGCCTGGAAACACCATATATTTT.